The next 3 T cell receptor beta chains were all read from a single sample in a study of Ad26.COV2.S vaccination and SARS-CoV-2 variants. Treatment meaning: some 20 received Ad26.COV2.S at low or high dose, single or two shots; about 5 received placebo; per-sample allocation not given. The samples date from day 63 after the first vaccine or placebo injection. Measured with immunoSEQ multiplex PCR; TCRdb has only the in-frame clones, and not every one. Of fewer than 800,000 clones detected, 89% appear once; the ten largest clones hold around 1.5%. Material: peripheral blood, obtained in a trial of Ad26.COV2.S vaccine versus placebo. These receptors were collected from a person aged 18-65 years who received the Ad26.COV2.S COVID-19 vaccine or a placebo.

The V call is TRBV5-1, the J call TRBJ2-3; D is unresolved. Germline CDR1 SGHRS, CDR2 YFSETQ. This CDR3 comprises 14 residues. Trimming left V 0 bases short and J 2 bases short, with 7 bases between. CDR3 loop: CASSLDQDTDTQYF. The CDR3 DNA is TGCGCCAGCAGCTTGGATCAGGACACAGATACGCAGTATTTT.

CDR3 sequence reads: CASSPPSGGGNNEQFF. CDR3 in DNA: TGTGCCAGCTCACCGCCTTCGGGTGGGGGGAACAATGAGCAGTTCTTC. The genes are TRBV18 and TRBJ2-1; D is possibly TRBD2 (6 bases). Germline CDR1 KGHSH, CDR2 LQKENI. V dropped 3 bases and J dropped 5 bases, with 17 bases sitting between them. The CDR3 has 16 amino acids.

With respect to this clone: The identical CDR3 is also encoded by other nucleotide sequences in the sample. The DNA of the CDR3 is TGTGCCAGCAGCGCCTCCTACGAGCAGTACTTC. It yields the protein CASSASYEQYF. This chain uses TRBV7-9 with TRBJ2-7; no definite D call. The CDR3 sequence is 11 residues long. Trimming removed 5 bases at V and 0 bases at J, with 2 bases between. Germline-derived CDR1 and CDR2 are SEHNR and FQNEAQ (reference sequence).